This T cell receptor beta chain was profiled in a study of T cell repertoires in cytomegalovirus infection. Study details: Carrying CMV and the relevant HLA type showed in public TCR beta signatures.

With regard to this clonotype: The antigen is not known.

Findings and caveats of the study: Summed public TCR beta family frequency identified CMV carriers bearing the relevant HLA. HLA-C-restricted TCR beta clonotypes specific for CMV led the ex vivo response.

The CDR3 runs 16 residues. Germline CDR1 and CDR2: SGHDN and FVKESK. The ends lost 0 bases at V and 1 base at J; junction bases unmatched: 4. TCRdb reanalysed the reads using MiXCR and keeps one entry per CDR3 protein. The profile shows about 240,000 distinct CDR3 sequences, about 12% of them singletons. The source is a human donor in good health (CMV status not recorded). Some clones in this sample may be carry-over from other donors' samples. Input material: PBMCs. The chain carries TRBV14 and TRBJ2-5; 8 nucleotides line up with TRBD1. CDR3 sequence reads: CASSQDLGTGQETQYF. The CDR3 bases are TGTGCCAGCAGCCAAGACCTCGGGACAGGCCAAGAGACCCAGTACTTC. The full variable domain, completed using reference TRBV14 and TRBJ2-5, is EAGVTQFPSHSVIEKGQTVTLRCDPISGHDNLYWYRRVMGKEIKFLLHFVKESKQDESGMPNNRFLAERTGGTYSTLKVQPAELEDSGVYFCASSQDLGTGQETQYFGPGTRLLVL.